A selection of T cell receptor beta chains follows, all from one sample in a study of cytomegalovirus exposure and HLA in healthy donors. Assay used: immunoSEQ multiplex PCR; TCRdb lists only in-frame clones, some missing. The sample includes approximately 180,000 clones, about 70% of them seen just once. Sequenced material: PBMCs. The origin of the receptors is a young woman in good health and CMV-seronegative. Both conserved end residues are part of each CDR3. The D gene is left open where the match is weak. Only part of the rows carry a size: once, few, many, or a class if the clone is expanded.

j_call d_call clone_size v_call cdr3_aa cdr3_nt
TRBJ2-5 TRBD2 NA TRBV7-2 CASSQVRGRAQEQYF TGTGCCAGCAGCCAGGTACGCGGGAGGGCCCAAGAGCAGTACTTC
TRBJ2-5 TRBD1 NA TRBV2 CASLGQGALFEETQYF TGTGCCAGCCTGGGACAGGGGGCTTTGTTTGAAGAGACCCAGTACTTC
TRBJ1-4 TRBD1 NA TRBV4-1 CASSQRQGNREINEKLFF TGCGCCAGCAGCCAACGACAGGGAAACCGAGAAATTAATGAAAAACTGTTTTTT
TRBJ2-2 TRBD2 once TRBV7-3 CASSQSGSWTGELFF TGTGCCAGCAGCCAGAGCGGGAGTTGGACCGGGGAGCTGTTTTTT
TRBJ1-1 NA NA TRBV19 CASSLGGVYTEAFF TGTGCCAGTAGTTTGGGGGGGGTATATACTGAAGCTTTCTTT
TRBJ2-3 TRBD2 once TRBV7-2 CASSPGTSRTTDTQYF TGTGCCAGCAGCCCAGGGACTAGCAGGACTACAGATACGCAGTATTTT
TRBJ1-3 NA NA TRBV28 CASGASLSSGNTIYF TGTGCCAGCGGGGCTTCTTTGAGCTCTGGAAACACCATATATTTT
TRBJ1-4 NA NA TRBV18 CASSSAQGLNEKLFF TGTGCCAGCTCATCTGCACAGGGTCTGAATGAAAAACTGTTTTTT
TRBJ1-2 NA NA TRBV19 CASSIVETDYGYTF TGTGCCAGTAGTATAGTAGAAACAGATTATGGCTACACCTTC
TRBJ1-1 NA NA TRBV30 CAWRRERLTEAFF TGTGCCTGGAGAAGGGAGCGGTTAACTGAAGCTTTCTTT
TRBJ2-3 NA NA TRBV13 CASNQQDSDTQYF TGTGCCAGCAACCAACAGGATTCAGATACGCAGTATTTT